These 12 T cell receptor beta chains were all obtained from the same sample, sequenced in a study of blood T cells in healthy people across ages. Then a second PCR, running roughly 7 to 11 cycles, was carried out with a sample-barcoded 5' primer and a J-beta primer mix. MiXCR, applied by TCRdb to the 5' RACE reads, yields one record per CDR3 protein. Of approximately 490,000 distinct CDR3 sequences in the sample, less than 25% are singletons; the top ten hold 8.7%. The same sample was also used in a study of T cells of mothers and their children.

The sequenced material came from blood. Receptors were obtained from a boy younger than 18 in good health.

The chain carries TRBV7-2 and TRBJ2-7; the D gene is possibly TRBD2 (7 bases). V lost 5 bases and J 3 bases, leaving 17 bases between the germline ends. This CDR3 has 15 residues. Per the germline V gene, CDR1 is SGHTA and CDR2 is FQGNSA. In DNA form, the CDR3 reads TGTGCCAGCAGCAGTACGGGGGGCCCCTACTACGAGCAGTACTTC. Encoded protein: CASSSTGGPYYEQYF.

This rearrangement joins TRBV11-2 to TRBJ2-7; no clear D. The V and J ends lost 5 bases and 5 bases respectively, with 10 bases between them. The V gene's germline CDR1 is SGHAT and CDR2 FQNNGV. The CDR3 is 12 residues long. CDR3 sequence: CASSLGEDEQYF. The CDR3 DNA reads TGTGCCAGCAGCCTGGGTGAGGACGAGCAGTACTTC.

The genes are TRBV3-1 and TRBJ2-5; D not certain. The J call may be incorrect, as the DNA end agrees better with TRBJ2-7. The CDR3 runs to 13 residues. The germline CDR1 and CDR2 sequences are LGHDT and YNNKEL (reference sequence). CDR3 sequence: CASSQDLAYEQYF. As DNA, the CDR3 is TGTGCCAGCAGCCAAGATTTAGCCTACGAGCAGTACTTC.

V and J are TRBV9 and TRBJ1-1; tentative D call: TRBD1 (5 bases). The CDR3 is 15 amino acids. Between the trimmed V and J ends, which lost 8 bases and 4 bases, there was a span of 21 bases. Germline CDR1 reads SGDLS; CDR2 reads YYNGEE. CDR3 loop: CASRVGGAGVTEAFF. CDR3 sequence (DNA): TGTGCCAGTCGGGTTGGAGGGGCTGGGGTCACTGAAGCTTTCTTT.

The V and J genes are TRBV28 and TRBJ1-2; maybe TRBD1 (5 bases). CDR3 length: 13 residues. V was pared by 6 bases and J by 4 bases, with 12 bases between. Germline values: CDR1 MDHEN, CDR2 SYDVKM. CDR3 residues: CASREGRGYGYTF. CDR3 nucleotide sequence: TGTGCCAGCAGGGAGGGGCGGGGCTATGGCTACACCTTC.

This clonotype was picked up a small number of times. CDR3 residues: CASSPPVGRAAFF. In DNA, the CDR3 is TGTGCCAGCAGCCCCCCGGTGGGCAGGGCGGCTTTCTTT. The rearrangement uses TRBV9 and TRBJ1-1, with a tentative D call TRBD1 (5 bases). Trimming shortened V by 4 bases and J by 11 bases, and 18 bases separated the two germline ends. Germline lookup yields CDR1 SGDLS and CDR2 YYNGEE. The length of the CDR3 is 13 residues.

This clonotype was picked up a small number of times. This chain joins TRBV4-1 and TRBJ2-5, with a weak D call TRBD1 (5 bases). The CDR3 loop spans 14 amino acids. V was trimmed by 1 base and J by 4 bases, leaving 10 bases between them. The germline gives CDR1 MGHRA, CDR2 YSYEKL. The CDR3, as DNA: TGCGCCAGCAGCCAAGGAATGGGGCCAGAGACCCAGTACTTC. Translated: CASSQGMGPETQYF.

This clonotype was recorded many times. The genes are TRBV29-1 and TRBJ2-5, with 8 bases matching TRBD2. There are 13 residues in the CDR3. The J segment lost 7 bases and the V segment lost 6 bases, leaving 10 bases of the junction unmatched. Germline V CDR1 and CDR2: SQVTM, ANQGSEA. CDR3 protein: CSVAMGAGGTQYF. The CDR3 nucleotides read TGCAGCGTCGCAATGGGGGCGGGAGGGACCCAGTACTTC.

This clonotype was counted only a few times. V is TRBV11-2 and J is TRBJ2-4; D not certain. The V end was cut by 5 bases, the J end by 1 base, with 21 bases between. This CDR3 has 18 amino acids. Germline V gives CDR1 SGHAT, CDR2 FQNNGV. CDR3 DNA: TGTGCCAGCAGCCGCTGGGGAACCAGCGCCTATGCCAAAAACATTCAGTACTTC. This translates into CASSRWGTSAYAKNIQYF.

The chain employs TRBV20-1 and TRBJ2-7; TRBD1 agrees at 7 bases. Germline lookup yields CDR1 DFQATT and CDR2 SNEGSKA (reference sequence). After removal of 4 bases from V and 3 bases from J, the junction contained 3 bases not matched to a gene. CDR3 length: 12 amino acids. The CDR3 DNA follows: TGCAGTGCTATACGACAGGGCTACGAGCAGTACTTC. Amino acids: CSAIRQGYEQYF.

V is TRBV29-1 and J is TRBJ2-4, with a tentative D call TRBD2 (6 bases). V lost 4 bases to trimming and J lost 9 bases, with 10 bases between them. This CDR3 region has 11 residues. Looked up from germline, CDR1 is SQVTM and CDR2 is ANQGSEA. The CDR3 sequence is CSVVLGGIQYF. The CDR3 DNA is TGCAGCGTTGTCCTGGGAGGCATTCAGTACTTC. Full variable domain (missing parts from reference TRBV29-1 and TRBJ2-4): SAVISQKPSRDICQRGTSLTIQCQVDSQVTMMFWYRQQPGQSLTLIATANQGSEATYESGFVIDKFPISRPNLTFSTLTVSNMSPEDSSIYLCSVVLGGIQYFGAGTRLSVL.

The chain is built from TRBV7-3 and TRBJ2-4; maybe TRBD2 (5 bases). CDR1 and CDR2 (germline): SGHTA, FQGTGA. Between the trimmed V and J ends, which lost 3 bases and 8 bases, there was a span of 11 bases. This CDR3 comprises 13 residues. The CDR3 reads CASSLRQEDIQYF. Here the CDR3 DNA reads TGTGCCAGCAGCTTGAGGCAGGAGGACATTCAGTACTTC.